This T cell receptor (beta chain) stems from a study of blood T cell repertoires in COVID-19. Study-level information: Researchers got acute and convalescent COVID-19 samples from the United States, Italy and Spain.

This CDR3 is 13 amino acids long. Germline lookup yields CDR1 MNHEY and CDR2 SVGAGI. V lost 6 bases and J lost 4; bases outside the gene matches: 3. Using immunoSEQ multiplex PCR, the repertoire was profiled, and TCRdb retains in-frame clones only, with some absent. The data contain under 500,000 clones, around 89% of them singletons. The V and J genes are TRBV6-5 and TRBJ2-4, with 7 bases identical to TRBD1. This TCR was sampled from a woman in her 30s with acute or convalescent COVID-19. The specimen was peripheral blood. CDR3: CASRTGVKNIQYF. DNA for the CDR3: TGTGCCAGCAGAACAGGGGTTAAAAACATTCAGTACTTC.